The 5 T cell receptor beta chains given below trace back to one sample, sequenced in a study of cytomegalovirus exposure and HLA in healthy donors. Both 60 Vbeta primers and 13 Jbeta primers went into the PCR. Profiling relied on immunoSEQ multiplex PCR, and the TCRdb table lists in-frame clones only, not all of them. Among roughly 180,000 clones, around 81% were seen once, and the ten largest hold just over 2%. Sequenced material: PBMCs. The receptors were gathered from a young woman in good health and CMV-seropositive.

This clone occurred a few times. The chain carries TRBV7-2 and TRBJ2-3; TRBD2 agrees at 7 bases. Trimming at V came to 0 bases and at J to 2 bases, leaving 5 bases not matched to a gene. CDR3 length: 16 amino acids. Per germline, CDR1 SGHTA and CDR2 FQGNSA. This CDR3 reads CASSLAGAGPTDTQYF. The DNA of the CDR3 is TGTGCCAGCAGCTTAGCAGGAGCGGGGCCCACAGATACGCAGTATTTT.

The V call is TRBV19, the J call TRBJ2-5; TRBD2 might be the D (7 bases). With 5 bases removed from V and 5 bases from J, the gap between germline ends came to 18 bases. The germline V gene encodes CDR1 LNHDA and CDR2 SQIVND (reference sequence). CDR3 length equals 15 residues. This CDR3 reads CASSDLPGRGETQYF. The CDR3 DNA follows: TGTGCCAGTAGTGACCTACCGGGGAGGGGGGAGACCCAGTACTTC.

The chain combines TRBV7-3 with TRBJ1-2, with D possibly TRBD1 on 6 matching bases. The germline V and J ends were trimmed by 5 bases and 5 bases, with 15 bases remaining between them. The germline V gene encodes CDR1 SGHTA and CDR2 FQGTGA. The CDR3 runs to 14 residues. This CDR3 reads CASSPNGGAYGYTF. The CDR3 DNA reads as TGTGCCAGCAGCCCTAACGGGGGGGCTTATGGCTACACCTTC. The entire variable domain, with the rest obtained from reference TRBV7-3 and TRBJ1-2, is as follows: GAGVSQTPSNKVTEKGKYVELRCDPISGHTALYWYRQSLGQGPEFLIYFQGTGAADDSGLPNDRFFAVRPEGSVSTLKIQRTERGDSAVYLCASSPNGGAYGYTFGSGTRLTVV.

This clone was detected once. The chain combines TRBV5-1 with TRBJ2-1; TRBD1 matches 7 bases. The germline V gene encodes CDR1 SGHRS and CDR2 YFSETQ. Germline trimming cut 3 bases from V and 5 bases from J; bases unmatched to any gene: 5. The CDR3 contains 14 residues. The CDR3 nucleotides are TGCGCCAGCAGCTATGCCAGGGGGAACAATGAGCAGTTCTTC. Its translation: CASSYARGNNEQFF.

A few counts support this clone. The chain joins TRBV10-2 to TRBJ2-3; TRBD2 matches at 7 bases. With 4 bases clipped from V and 0 bases from J, the junction kept 10 bases outside the gene matches. CDR1 WSHSY and CDR2 SAAADI come from the germline V gene. The CDR3 sequence is 17 residues long. The chain's CDR3 is CASSGSGGARSTDTQYF. DNA of the CDR3: TGCGCCAGCAGTGGGTCGGGGGGAGCGCGAAGCACAGATACGCAGTATTTT.